The subject of this entry is one T cell receptor beta chain. Authors' methods: The authors estimated nucleated cell counts from reference gene primer amplification. Measured with immunoSEQ multiplex PCR; TCRdb has only the in-frame clones, and not every one. The V and J calls and clone size were taken over from that table, and D and trimming were inferred from the DNA. The sample records some 170,000 clones, about 78% being singletons. The sample comes from a study of blood T cell repertoires in COVID-19. Background on the study: The United States, Italy and Spain were the sources of the acute and convalescent COVID-19 samples. T cells, B-cell-depleted T cells, or PBMCs supplied cDNA or gDNA.

The CDR3 is 14 amino acids. The germline CDR1 and CDR2 sequences are SGHTA and FQGTGA. Trimming took 8 bases from V and 8 from J; bases not matched to a gene: 11. The material sequenced was peripheral blood. V is TRBV7-3 and J is TRBJ2-1; 8 bases align to TRBD1. The clonotype comes from a woman between 45 and 65 years old with active or convalescent COVID-19. This CDR3 is CASAKAGGIDEQFF. In DNA form, the CDR3 reads TGTGCCAGCGCAAAGGCAGGGGGCATCGATGAGCAGTTCTTC.